This TCR beta chain was retrieved from a study of blood T cell repertoires in COVID-19. Background on the study: Sources were T cells, B-cell-depleted T cells, or PBMCs; the material itself was cDNA or gDNA.

In the original processing: Counts of nucleated cells, estimated from reference gene primer amplification, were obtained. Libraries were prepared by immunoSEQ multiplex PCR; TCRdb keeps only in-frame clonotypes and omits some of them. Clonal size and the V and J genes are those of that table, whereas D and trimming came from the DNA. The table lists about 190,000 clones, less than 85% of them singletons. The CDR3 is 15 residues long. Germline V lookup: CDR1 MNHNY, CDR2 SVGAGI (reference sequence). Germline trimming cut 7 bases from V and 7 bases from J; bases unmatched to any gene: 9. The cohort comprised adults aged 18 to 89 years residing in approximately 25 US areas. The study counted Cohort 3 donors as recovered given two negative PCRs, clearance, or symptom resolution.

The chain is built from TRBV6-6 and TRBJ1-4, with TRBD1 matching over 10 bases. The sample taken for sequencing was PBMCs or T cells enriched from blood (not recorded which). This receptor was taken from a woman aged 30 to 39 who had recovered from COVID-19. The CDR3 loop reads CASTIQTGGPEKLFF. In DNA, the CDR3 is TGTGCCAGCACGATACAGACAGGGGGCCCTGAAAAACTGTTTTTT.